The 11 T cell receptor beta chains reported below all come from one sample, sequenced in a study of beta chain features in type 1 diabetes. Findings and limits, study-wide: Among patients with Type 1 diabetes, TCRB CDR3s were moderately but significantly shorter in every one of the four CD4+ subsets.

The study reverse transcribed the entire isolated RNA, so it sequenced expressed TCRB transcripts. TCRdb's table, derived via immunoSEQ multiplex PCR, lists solely in-frame clones and lacks some. There are hundreds of thousands of clones in the sample; over 12% occur only once, and nearly 0.04% lies in the top ten. These receptors' targets are unknown. Sample: naive CD4+ T cells from blood. Receptors originate from a man younger than 35 with type 1 diabetes.

The chain couples TRBV7-2 to TRBJ2-5, with D perhaps being TRBD1 or TRBD2 (6 bases each). Germline CDR1 is SGHTA and CDR2 is FQGNSA. Between the trimmed V and J ends, which lost 1 base and 6 bases, there was a span of 15 bases. The CDR3 extends over 15 amino acids. CDR3 coding DNA: TGTGCCAGCAGCTTAGGGTCCGGGGGCGCGAAGACCCAGTACTTC. Translated: CASSLGSGGAKTQYF.

This clone has a handful of counts. This chain connects TRBV6-1 to TRBJ2-2; D is ambiguous. CDR3 length: 13 residues. Deletions cut 7 bases from V and 2 bases from J, with 8 bases between. CDR1 is MNHNS and CDR2 is SASEGT in the germline V gene. The CDR3 sequence is CASIGLNTGELFF. Written as DNA, the CDR3 is TGTGCCAGCATTGGGCTTAACACCGGGGAGCTGTTTTTT.

The chain recombines TRBV30 with TRBJ2-3; possibly TRBD2 for D (5 bases). V was shortened by 5 bases and J by 5 bases, with 11 bases between the two germline ends. CDR1 is GTSNPN and CDR2 is SVGIG in the germline V gene (reference sequence). The CDR3 length is 12 residues. CDR3 DNA sequence: TGTGCCTGGGGCCCACGGGGAGATACGCAGTATTTT. Amino acid sequence: CAWGPRGDTQYF. Full variable domain (rest looked up from reference TRBV30 and TRBJ2-3): SQTIHQWPATLVQPVGSPLSLECTVEGTSNPNLYWYRQAAGRGLQLLFYSVGIGQISSEVPQNLSASRPQDRQFILSSKKLLLSDSGFYLCAWGPRGDTQYFGPGTRLTVL.

The chain is built from TRBV27 and TRBJ1-4; D possibly corresponds to TRBD1 (6 bases). Germline CDR1 reads MNHEY; CDR2 reads SMNVEV (reference sequence). The CDR3 consists of 15 residues. V dropped 6 bases and J dropped 0 bases, with 11 bases sitting between them. CDR3 loop: CASRTRQATNEKLFF. In DNA form, the CDR3 reads TGTGCCAGCAGGACTCGACAGGCAACTAATGAAAAACTGTTTTTT.

V usage is TRBV28 and J usage is TRBJ1-2, with D unclear. CDR3 length: 15 amino acids. Trimming removed 2 bases at V and 0 bases at J, with 10 bases between. The V gene's germline CDR1 is MDHEN and CDR2 SYDVKM. CDR3 sequence (DNA): TGTGCCAGCAGTTTAGCCGGGTCAGCTAACTATGGCTACACCTTC. Translating it yields CASSLAGSANYGYTF.

The J gene is TRBJ1-6, the V gene TRBV27, with no clear D. Germline V gene data show CDR1 as MNHEY and CDR2 as SMNVEV (reference sequence). The ends were cut back, 6 bases at V and 8 bases at J, with 11 bases in the middle. The CDR3 runs to 13 residues. CDR3 nucleotides: TGTGCCAGCAGCCAACGGCGGGATTCACCCCTCCACTTT. Translation gives CASSQRRDSPLHF.

Only a few counts were recorded for this clone. The gene calls are TRBV5-4 and TRBJ2-5, with unresolved D. The CDR3 runs to 13 residues. Germline V lookup: CDR1 SGHNT, CDR2 YYREEE (reference sequence). V dropped 1 base and J dropped 4 bases, with 8 bases sitting between them. CDR3 DNA: TGTGCCAGCAGCTTGCAGAACGGAGAGACCCAGTACTTC. Its protein is CASSLQNGETQYF.

This clone showed up just a few times. The chain carries TRBV5-1 and TRBJ2-2, with a possible D match to TRBD2 (5 bases). Deletions cut 0 bases from V and 1 base from J, with 13 bases between. Germline V CDR1 and CDR2: SGHRS, YFSETQ. This CDR3 has 17 amino acids. This chain's CDR3 is CASSLGYSGVNTGELFF. The CDR3 region has the DNA TGCGCCAGCAGCTTGGGGTACTCCGGGGTGAACACCGGGGAGCTGTTTTTT.

This clone turned up a few times. The rearrangement joins TRBV30 to TRBJ2-4; possibly TRBD1 for D (6 bases). This CDR3 region has 14 residues. The ends were cut back, 4 bases at V and 5 bases at J, with 15 bases in the middle. The germline V gene has CDR1 GTSNPN and CDR2 SVGIG (reference sequence). Here the CDR3 DNA reads TGTGCCTGGACCACGGAAGGGGGTCAAAACATTCAGTACTTC. Protein product: CAWTTEGGQNIQYF.

V gene TRBV30 combines with J gene TRBJ2-1; D is unclear. Looked up from germline, CDR1 is GTSNPN and CDR2 is SVGIG (reference sequence). Trimming removed 2 bases at V and 7 bases at J, with 12 bases between. CDR3 length equals 13 residues. The DNA of the CDR3 is TGTGCCTGGAGTTCACGGGCGTGGAATGAGCAGTTCTTC. It codes for CAWSSRAWNEQFF.

This chain connects TRBV7-6 to TRBJ2-7; TRBD2 matches 11 bases. Germline CDR1 reads SGHVS; CDR2 reads FNYEAQ. This CDR3 has 15 residues. The V gene end was trimmed by 3 bases and the J gene end by 4 bases; junction bases not matched to a gene: 5. The CDR3 DNA reads as TGTGCCAGCAGCTTTGGTCTAGCGGGAGGTTACGAGCAGTACTTC. Translation gives CASSFGLAGGYEQYF.